These T cell receptor beta chains were read from a single sample in a study of human T cells and chemical hapten exposure. TCRdb called the RACE reads again in MiXCR, with one record for every CDR3 protein. The sample has roughly 120,000 distinct CDR3 sequences; approximately 9.5% are singletons. The sample was whole blood. The receptors derive from a male donor in good health. Some clones in this sample may be carry-over from other donors' samples. Both conserved end residues are part of each CDR3. Fields, in order: CDR3 protein, CDR3 DNA, V gene, J gene, clone size, CDR3 length, D gene. The D gene is left open where the match is weak. Clone size is not always given. Where it is, it says once, few, many or a class for expanded clones.

CDR3: CASSPWTAYPEQFF
DNA: TGTGCCAGCAGCCCATGGACGGCTTACCCTGAGCAGTTCTTC
V: TRBV14
J: TRBJ2-1
size: few
length: 14
D: NA

CDR3: CASSLRTGDTEAFF
DNA: TGTGCCAGCAGCTTAAGGACTGGGGACACTGAAGCTTTCTTT
V: TRBV7-9
J: TRBJ1-1
size: few
length: 14
D: NA

CDR3: CSVEMSSYNEQFF
DNA: TGCAGCGTTGAAATGAGCTCCTACAATGAGCAGTTCTTC
V: TRBV29-1
J: TRBJ2-1
size: few
length: 13
D: NA

CDR3: CAISAGTGFYEQFF
DNA: TGTGCCATCAGCGCAGGGACTGGGTTCTATGAGCAGTTCTTC
V: TRBV10-3
J: TRBJ2-1
size: many
length: 14
D: NA

CDR3: CSARAGDSNQPQHF
DNA: TGCAGTGCTAGAGCGGGGGATAGCAATCAGCCCCAGCATTTT
V: TRBV20-1
J: TRBJ1-5
size: NA
length: 14
D: NA

CDR3: CASGAGALNSPLHF
DNA: TGTGCCAGCGGAGCGGGGGCTCTTAATTCACCCCTCCACTTT
V: TRBV6-4
J: TRBJ1-6
size: NA
length: 14
D: NA

CDR3: CASSEEVGGNSPLHF
DNA: TGTGCCAGCAGTGAAGAAGTAGGGGGGAATTCACCCCTCCACTTT
V: TRBV2
J: TRBJ1-6
size: NA
length: 15
D: NA

CDR3: CASSPPGYNEQFF
DNA: TGTGCCAGCAGCCCCCCCGGGTACAATGAGCAGTTCTTC
V: TRBV5-5
J: TRBJ2-1
size: many
length: 13
D: NA

CDR3: CASSYPIPTDEAFF
DNA: TGTGCCAGCAGTTACCCCATTCCGACAGATGAAGCTTTCTTT
V: TRBV6-2/TRBV6-3
J: TRBJ1-1
size: many
length: 14
D: NA

CDR3: CASSFGSRGTDTQYF
DNA: TGTGCCAGCAGTTTCGGCAGCCGGGGGACAGATACGCAGTATTTT
V: TRBV12-3/TRBV12-4
J: TRBJ2-3
size: many
length: 15
D: NA

CDR3: CASSQVDLGFTDTQYF
DNA: TGCGCCAGCAGCCAAGTCGATCTGGGCTTCACAGATACGCAGTATTTT
V: TRBV4-1
J: TRBJ2-3
size: NA
length: 16
D: NA

CDR3: CASSQVRNYEQYF
DNA: TGTGCCAGCAGCCAAGTCCGGAACTACGAGCAGTACTTC
V: TRBV14
J: TRBJ2-7
size: few
length: 13
D: NA

CDR3: CSAIIGGGAGEQYF
DNA: TGCAGTGCTATCATAGGGGGAGGGGCGGGCGAGCAGTACTTC
V: TRBV20-1
J: TRBJ2-7
size: many
length: 14
D: NA

CDR3: CASSRGGTESNYGYTF
DNA: TGCGCCAGCAGCCGCGGGGGGACAGAATCTAACTATGGCTACACCTTC
V: TRBV5-1
J: TRBJ1-2
size: NA
length: 16
D: TRBD1

CDR3: CAISGTENEQFF
DNA: TGTGCCATCAGTGGGACCGAAAATGAGCAGTTCTTC
V: TRBV10-3
J: TRBJ2-1
size: few
length: 12
D: NA

CDR3: CSASGGGGDSYEQYF
DNA: TGCAGTGCTAGTGGGGGTGGCGGGGATTCCTACGAGCAGTACTTC
V: TRBV20-1
J: TRBJ2-7
size: NA
length: 15
D: NA

CDR3: CASSQMAGTGTYEQYF
DNA: TGCGCCAGCAGCCAAATGGCAGGGACAGGGACCTACGAGCAGTACTTC
V: TRBV4-3
J: TRBJ2-7
size: NA
length: 16
D: TRBD1

CDR3: CASSLEGGATDTQYF
DNA: TGTGCCAGCAGCTTAGAAGGGGGGGCCACAGATACGCAGTATTTT
V: TRBV7-9
J: TRBJ2-3
size: NA
length: 15
D: NA

CDR3: CSVRDRGLPNYGYTF
DNA: TGCAGCGTCCGGGACAGGGGACTTCCTAACTATGGCTACACCTTC
V: TRBV29-1
J: TRBJ1-2
size: NA
length: 15
D: TRBD1

CDR3: CASGPGGGGSHYEQYF
DNA: TGTGCTAGTGGCCCGGGGGGCGGGGGGTCTCACTACGAGCAGTACTTC
V: TRBV12-5
J: TRBJ2-7
size: few
length: 16
D: TRBD2

CDR3: CASSWGLAGGLRDTQYF
DNA: TGTGCCAGCAGCTGGGGACTAGCGGGAGGGCTCAGGGATACGCAGTATTTT
V: TRBV7-8
J: TRBJ2-3
size: NA
length: 17
D: TRBD2

CDR3: CASTDRGMNSGNTIYF
DNA: TGTGCCAGCACCGACAGGGGGATGAACTCTGGAAACACCATATATTTT
V: TRBV6-2/TRBV6-3
J: TRBJ1-3
size: many
length: 16
D: TRBD1

CDR3: CTSSQGETGSNSPLHF
DNA: TGTACCAGCAGCCAAGGTGAAACAGGGAGTAATTCACCCCTCCACTTT
V: TRBV4-2
J: TRBJ1-6
size: NA
length: 16
D: NA

CDR3: CSAREGGDTGELFF
DNA: TGCAGTGCTAGAGAGGGGGGGGACACCGGGGAGCTGTTTTTT
V: TRBV20-1
J: TRBJ2-2
size: many
length: 14
D: TRBD2

CDR3: CASGLVLTGEGYNEQFF
DNA: TGTGCTAGTGGTTTGGTCCTAACCGGGGAAGGGTACAATGAGCAGTTCTTC
V: TRBV12-5
J: TRBJ2-1
size: NA
length: 17
D: NA

CDR3: CASSEGPYNEQFF
DNA: TGTGCCAGCAGTGAGGGCCCCTACAATGAGCAGTTCTTC
V: TRBV2
J: TRBJ2-1
size: NA
length: 13
D: NA

CDR3: CASSLKGNQPQHF
DNA: TGTGCCAGCAGCTTGAAAGGGAATCAGCCCCAGCATTTT
V: TRBV7-2
J: TRBJ1-5
size: many
length: 13
D: NA

CDR3: CASSVNQGDTDTQYF
DNA: TGTGCCAGCAGTGTCAACCAGGGGGACACAGATACGCAGTATTTT
V: TRBV27
J: TRBJ2-3
size: few
length: 15
D: TRBD1

CDR3: CASSPIWSNYEQYF
DNA: TGTGCCAGCAGCCCAATATGGTCAAACTACGAGCAGTACTTC
V: TRBV7-2
J: TRBJ2-7
size: NA
length: 14
D: NA

CDR3: CASSPLPLLAGGLHNEQFF
DNA: TGTGCCAGCAGCCCACTTCCCCTCTTAGCGGGGGGCCTCCACAATGAGCAGTTCTTC
V: TRBV7-2
J: TRBJ2-1
size: NA
length: 19
D: TRBD2

CDR3: CASSTDLTSGSYNEQFF
DNA: TGTGCCAGTAGTACTGACCTTACTAGCGGGAGTTACAATGAGCAGTTCTTC
V: TRBV19
J: TRBJ2-1
size: few
length: 17
D: TRBD2

CDR3: CASSWTVAYEQYF
DNA: TGCGCCAGCAGCTGGACAGTTGCCTACGAGCAGTACTTC
V: TRBV5-1
J: TRBJ2-7
size: many
length: 13
D: NA

CDR3: CASSRDIGTGQYF
DNA: TGCGCCAGCAGCCGGGACATCGGTACAGGGCAGTACTTC
V: TRBV4-3
J: TRBJ2-7
size: many
length: 13
D: NA

CDR3: CASSHSGVETQYF
DNA: TGTGCCAGCAGCCACTCGGGGGTAGAGACCCAGTACTTC
V: TRBV6-5
J: TRBJ2-5
size: NA
length: 13
D: NA

CDR3: CASSMGRIYGYTF
DNA: TGTGCCAGCAGTATGGGACGTATCTATGGCTACACCTTC
V: TRBV12-3/TRBV12-4
J: TRBJ1-2
size: few
length: 13
D: NA

CDR3: CAISESYGGRNTEAFF
DNA: TGTGCCATCAGTGAGTCATACGGGGGCCGGAACACTGAAGCTTTCTTT
V: TRBV10-3
J: TRBJ1-1
size: NA
length: 16
D: NA

CDR3: CASSESQDRASTDTQYF
DNA: TGCGCCAGCAGTGAGTCCCAGGACAGGGCGAGCACAGATACGCAGTATTTT
V: TRBV10-1
J: TRBJ2-3
size: NA
length: 17
D: TRBD1

CDR3: CASSLRGLNTEAFF
DNA: TGTGCCAGCAGCTTAAGGGGCTTGAACACTGAAGCTTTCTTT
V: TRBV13
J: TRBJ1-1
size: many
length: 14
D: NA

CDR3: CASGFQGMNTEAFF
DNA: TGTGCTAGTGGTTTCCAGGGCATGAACACTGAAGCTTTCTTT
V: TRBV12-5
J: TRBJ1-1
size: few
length: 14
D: NA

CDR3: CASSLGGTGEAFF
DNA: TGTGCCAGCAGCTTGGGGGGGACAGGTGAAGCTTTCTTT
V: TRBV5-4
J: TRBJ1-1
size: few
length: 13
D: TRBD1

CDR3: CASSLGVGVSDTQYF
DNA: TGTGCCAGCAGCTTAGGAGTGGGGGTATCGGATACGCAGTATTTT
V: TRBV7-8
J: TRBJ2-3
size: few
length: 15
D: NA

CDR3: CASSLAPEQFF
DNA: TGTGCCAGCAGCTTAGCCCCTGAGCAGTTCTTC
V: TRBV7-2
J: TRBJ2-1
size: few
length: 11
D: NA

CDR3: CATVPGIQETQYF
DNA: TGTGCCACGGTACCGGGAATCCAAGAGACCCAGTACTTC
V: TRBV6-1
J: TRBJ2-5
size: few
length: 13
D: NA

CDR3: CAGGEYTEAFF
DNA: TGTGCCGGCGGGGAGTACACTGAAGCTTTCTTT
V: TRBV7-9
J: TRBJ1-1
size: few
length: 11
D: NA

CDR3: CSVETSGGSSYNEQFF
DNA: TGCAGCGTTGAGACTAGCGGGGGGAGCTCCTACAATGAGCAGTTCTTC
V: TRBV29-1
J: TRBJ2-1
size: few
length: 16
D: TRBD2

CDR3: CSARGQGQETQYF
DNA: TGCAGTGCTAGAGGGCAGGGACAAGAGACCCAGTACTTC
V: TRBV20-1
J: TRBJ2-5
size: many
length: 13
D: NA

CDR3: CSARRLDYEQYF
DNA: TGCAGTGCTAGAAGGCTAGACTACGAGCAGTACTTC
V: TRBV20-1
J: TRBJ2-7
size: NA
length: 12
D: NA

CDR3: CATSRGAGDYEQYF
DNA: TGTGCCACCAGCAGGGGAGCCGGGGACTACGAGCAGTACTTC
V: TRBV15
J: TRBJ2-7
size: few
length: 14
D: NA

CDR3: CASSLETTREGTQYF
DNA: TGCGCCAGCAGCTTGGAGACGACTAGAGAAGGGACCCAGTACTTC
V: TRBV5-1
J: TRBJ2-5
size: NA
length: 15
D: NA

CDR3: CASSQAGLGNTIYF
DNA: TGTGCCAGCAGCCAAGCAGGGCTTGGAAACACCATATATTTT
V: TRBV14
J: TRBJ1-3
size: many
length: 14
D: NA

CDR3: CASSKMRGPDTDTQYF
DNA: TGTGCCAGCAGCAAAATGCGGGGGCCTGACACAGATACGCAGTATTTT
V: TRBV21-1
J: TRBJ2-3
size: few
length: 16
D: NA

CDR3: CASSFSGLSYNGQFF
DNA: TGTGCCAGCAGTTTTTCTGGACTATCCTACAATGGGCAGTTCTTC
V: TRBV12-3/TRBV12-4
J: TRBJ2-1
size: NA
length: 15
D: NA

CDR3: CASSLSGTSSSGANVLTF
DNA: TGTGCCAGCTCACTATCAGGGACTAGCTCCTCTGGGGCCAACGTCCTGACTTTC
V: TRBV18
J: TRBJ2-6
size: NA
length: 18
D: TRBD2

CDR3: CASSLSTEQFF
DNA: TGTGCCAGCAGTCTCAGTACTGAGCAGTTCTTC
V: TRBV12-3/TRBV12-4
J: TRBJ2-1
size: many
length: 11
D: NA